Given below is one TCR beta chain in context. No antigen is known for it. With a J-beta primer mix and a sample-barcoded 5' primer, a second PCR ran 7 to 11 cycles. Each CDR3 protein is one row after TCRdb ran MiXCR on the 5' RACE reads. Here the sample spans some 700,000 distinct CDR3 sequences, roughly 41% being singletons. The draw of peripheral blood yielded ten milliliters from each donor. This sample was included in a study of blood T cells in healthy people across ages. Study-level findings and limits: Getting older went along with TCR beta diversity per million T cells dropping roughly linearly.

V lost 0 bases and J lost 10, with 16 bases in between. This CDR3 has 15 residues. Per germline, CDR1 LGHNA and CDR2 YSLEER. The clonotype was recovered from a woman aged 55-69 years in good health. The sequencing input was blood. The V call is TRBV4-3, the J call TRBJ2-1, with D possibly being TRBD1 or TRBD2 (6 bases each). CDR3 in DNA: TGCGCCAGCAGCCAAGAGGCGACGGGGGCCGTAGAGCAGTTCTTC. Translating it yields CASSQEATGAVEQFF.